The 32 T cell receptor beta chains given below trace back to one sample, sequenced in a study of blood T cell repertoires in COVID-19. Sequencing used immunoSEQ multiplex PCR; TCRdb keeps in-frame clones, though not all of them. Of 270,000 or so clones in the sample, around 93% were seen once. The sample comprised PBMCs or T cells enriched from blood (not recorded which). These receptors originate from a man aged 40-50 years who had been exposed to COVID-19.

The rearrangement uses TRBV7-8 and TRBJ2-1, with 10 bases that match TRBD2. J gave up 4 bases and V 5 bases, and 20 bases lay outside the gene matches. This CDR3 is 20 amino acids long. Germline assignment: CDR1 SGHVS and CDR2 FQNEAQ. CDR3 nucleotide sequence: TGTGCCAGCAGCCTCCCCCACCCTCGTAGGACTAGCGGCATTTACAATGAGCAGTTCTTC. Amino acids: CASSLPHPRRTSGIYNEQFF.

The chain couples TRBV18 to TRBJ1-1; TRBD1 aligns across 7 bases. V was pared by 1 base and J by 2 bases, with 4 bases of the junction left unmatched. There are 15 residues in the CDR3. Per germline, CDR1 KGHSH and CDR2 LQKENI. The CDR3 coding sequence is TGTGCCAGCTCACCACTGGGACAGCGTAACACTGAAGCTTTCTTT. It yields the protein CASSPLGQRNTEAFF.

V usage is TRBV4-3 and J usage is TRBJ1-2; tentative D call: TRBD1 (5 bases). Deletions cut 4 bases from V and 4 bases from J, with 16 bases between. The CDR3 is 15 amino acids. CDR1 and CDR2 from the germline V gene are LGHNA and YSLEER. The CDR3 DNA reads as TGCGCCAGCAGCCCCCGAAGGGGAGGAGGCTATGGCTACACCTTC. It codes for CASSPRRGGGYGYTF.

The V gene is TRBV5-1, the J gene TRBJ2-1, with 8 bases matching TRBD2. V was clipped by 4 bases and J by 3 bases; unmatched bases: 6. This CDR3 spans 15 amino acids. The germline V gene has CDR1 SGHRS and CDR2 YFSETQ. CDR3 region: CASSATSGVYNEQFF. CDR3 DNA: TGCGCCAGCAGCGCTACTAGCGGTGTCTACAATGAGCAGTTCTTC.

As to this clone: The sample carries other DNA sequences with the same CDR3. The chain employs TRBV28 and TRBJ2-3, with 8 bases aligning to TRBD1. Germline-derived CDR1 and CDR2 are MDHEN and SYDVKM. CDR3 length: 15 amino acids. V trimming: 3 bases; J trimming: 3 bases; junction bases outside the gene matches: 5. CDR3 bases: TGTGCCAGCAGTTTCCGAACAGGGGGTACAGATACGCAGTATTTT. It yields the protein CASSFRTGGTDTQYF.

The rearrangement links TRBV7-9 to TRBJ2-5; 13 nucleotides match TRBD2. Germline CDR1 and CDR2: SEHNR and FQNEAQ (reference sequence). The ends lost 4 bases at V and 4 bases at J; junction bases unmatched: 6. CDR3 length: 16 residues. CDR3 bases: TGTGCCAGCAGCTGGCCGGGACTAGCGGGACGAGAGACCCAGTACTTC. Its protein product is CASSWPGLAGRETQYF.

The chain employs TRBV27 and TRBJ2-2, with 9 bases aligning to TRBD2. The CDR3 is made up of 17 amino acids. CDR1 and CDR2 from the germline V gene are MNHEY and SMNVEV (reference sequence). J lost 6 bases, V lost 5 bases, and 13 bases had no gene match. The CDR3 sequence: CASSLSFSGSWAGELFF. CDR3 DNA sequence: TGTGCCAGCAGTCTTTCCTTTAGCGGGAGCTGGGCCGGGGAGCTGTTTTTT.

This clone appeared once. This rearrangement joins TRBV5-1 to TRBJ2-5, with 8 bases fitting TRBD2. This CDR3 has 15 amino acids. Germline V CDR1 and CDR2: SGHRS, YFSETQ. J gave up 2 bases and V 6 bases, and 9 bases lay outside the gene matches. The CDR3 protein is CASMRTSGRQETQYF. CDR3 DNA: TGCGCCAGCATGCGAACGAGCGGGAGACAAGAGACCCAGTACTTC.

This chain uses TRBV29-1 with TRBJ2-5; TRBD1 agrees at 11 bases. The CDR3 sequence is 16 residues long. Germline V gene lookup returns CDR1 SQVTM and CDR2 ANQGSEA. Trimming at V came to 6 bases and at J to 5 bases, leaving 14 bases not matched to a gene. This CDR3 reads CSVLPIGQGARETQYF. In DNA form, the CDR3 reads TGCAGCGTCCTACCAATAGGACAGGGGGCTCGGGAGACCCAGTACTTC.

The chain carries TRBV6-5 and TRBJ1-4, with 8 bases fitting TRBD1. V trimming: 4 bases; J trimming: 0 bases; junction bases outside the gene matches: 1. The CDR3 is 15 residues long. Germline V gene lookup returns CDR1 MNHEY and CDR2 SVGAGI. CDR3 in amino acids: CASSWGQATNEKLFF. CDR3 in DNA: TGTGCCAGCAGTTGGGGACAGGCAACTAATGAAAAACTGTTTTTT.

The table lists this clone with a few counts. The chain employs TRBV10-3 and TRBJ1-2, with TRBD1 matching over 12 bases. The CDR3 runs to 12 residues. Germline trimming cut 6 bases from V and 10 bases from J; bases unmatched to any gene: 3. Germline values: CDR1 ENHRY, CDR2 SYGVKD. The CDR3 region has the DNA TGTGCCATCAGGGGGACAGGGGGCGACTACACCTTC. The encoded protein is CAIRGTGGDYTF.

This chain uses TRBV3-1 (or the pseudogene TRBV3-2) with TRBJ2-2, with D unresolved. Germline values: CDR1 LGHDT, CDR2 YNNKEL (reference sequence). V lost 8 bases and J 0 bases, leaving 10 bases between the germline ends. The CDR3 is made up of 14 amino acids. The CDR3 protein is CASQPTANTGELFF. The CDR3 nucleotides are TGTGCCAGCCAACCCACAGCGAACACCGGGGAGCTGTTTTTT.

This chain joins TRBV11-3 and TRBJ2-7, with TRBD1 identical over 11 bases. Trimming cost V 4 bases and J 3 bases; bases outside gene matches: 2. The CDR3 is made up of 14 amino acids. The V gene's germline CDR1 is SGHNT and CDR2 YENEEA. DNA for the CDR3: TGTGCCAGCAGCTCGGACAGGGGGCACTACGAGCAGTACTTC. Translating it yields CASSSDRGHYEQYF.

This clone was counted a single time. V usage is TRBV18 and J usage is TRBJ2-7; tentatively, D is TRBD2 (5 bases). Germline assignment: CDR1 KGHSH and CDR2 LQKENI. V was clipped by 6 bases and J by 7 bases, with 13 bases between them. The CDR3 totals 12 residues. The CDR3: CASSSDSGEQYF. The CDR3 region has the DNA TGTGCCAGCTCCTCAGATTCGGGGGAGCAGTACTTC.

This chain joins TRBV7-2 and TRBJ2-5; 9 bases line up with TRBD2. V lost 5 bases to trimming and J lost 1 base; unmatched junction nucleotides: 5. The germline V gene has CDR1 SGHTA and CDR2 FQGNSA. The CDR3 covers 15 residues. CDR3 coding DNA: TGTGCCAGCAGCCCGACTAGCGGAATCCAAGAGACCCAGTACTTC. Translating gives CASSPTSGIQETQYF.

The gene calls are TRBV6-5 and TRBJ2-7, with 10 bases identical to TRBD2. Trimming removed 2 bases from V and 2 bases from J; junction bases left unmatched: 0. The CDR3 runs to 14 residues. Germline values: CDR1 MNHEY, CDR2 SVGAGI. Written as DNA, the CDR3 is TGTGCCAGCAGTTACACTAGCGGGACCTACGAGCAGTACTTC. Amino acids: CASSYTSGTYEQYF.

This chain joins TRBV11-2 and TRBJ2-5; the match to TRBD2 covers 8 bases. In germline, CDR1 is SGHAT, CDR2 FQNNGV. CDR3 length equals 11 residues. CDR3 in amino acids: CGIGGAETQYF. The CDR3 nucleotides are TGTGGCATCGGGGGGGCAGAGACCCAGTACTTC. The full variable domain, its missing parts supplied by reference TRBV11-2 and TRBJ2-5, is EAGVAQSPRYKIIEKRQSVAFWCNPISGHATLYWYQQILGQGPKLLIQFQNNGVVDDSQLPKDRFSAERLKGVDSTLKIQPAKLEDSAVYLCGIGGAETQYFGPGTRLLVL.

The chain links TRBV27 to TRBJ1-6; D is unresolved. CDR3 length: 16 residues. The germline V gene encodes CDR1 MNHEY and CDR2 SMNVEV (reference sequence). V lost 2 bases, J lost 0 bases, and 8 bases lay in between. The CDR3 here is CASSLRRSSYNSPLHF. CDR3 sequence (DNA): TGTGCCAGCAGTTTAAGGCGGAGCTCCTATAATTCACCCCTCCACTTT.

V usage is TRBV15 and J usage is TRBJ1-2; weak D call: TRBD1 (6 bases). V was trimmed by 3 bases and J by 0 bases, leaving 20 bases between them. CDR1 and CDR2 (germline): LNHNV, YYDKDF (reference sequence). The CDR3 contains 18 residues. DNA of the CDR3: TGTGCCACCAGCAGCCGCACTCTTACAGGGTCGGCTAACTATGGCTACACCTTC. Translated: CATSSRTLTGSANYGYTF.

J is TRBJ1-1 and V is TRBV28; 7 bases agree with TRBD1. V dropped 6 bases and J dropped 1; count of bases not matched to a gene: 5. CDR3 length: 14 amino acids. In germline, CDR1 is MDHEN, CDR2 SYDVKM. CDR3 coding DNA: TGTGCCAGCAGCTATACAGGGGAGAACACTGAAGCTTTCTTT. Encoded protein: CASSYTGENTEAFF.

The rearrangement uses TRBV21-1 and TRBJ1-3; TRBD1 is taken as the D call from the table, unchecked against the DNA. TRBV21-1 is an annotated pseudogene. This CDR3 spans 18 amino acids. In DNA form, the CDR3 reads TGTGCCAGCACAGAACAGGGGGCGTTTGCTTTCTCTGGAAACACCATATATTTT. Translating gives CASTEQGAFAFSGNTIYF.

The CDR3 DNA is TGCAGCGTTGAGCGGCGCGGAGTCCTCACAGATACGCAGTATTTT. Its translation is CSVERRGVLTDTQYF. The chain uses TRBV29-1 and TRBJ2-3, with no clear D. The CDR3 extends over 15 amino acids. V lost 3 bases, J lost 2 bases, and 15 bases lay in between. CDR1 is SQVTM and CDR2 is ANQGSEA in the germline V gene.

The chain combines TRBV11-3 with TRBJ2-3; 9 bases map to TRBD2. The V gene end was trimmed by 1 base and the J gene end by 1 base; junction bases not matched to a gene: 9. The CDR3 has 18 residues. Germline V CDR1 and CDR2: SGHNT, YENEEA. CDR3 sequence (DNA): TGTGCCAGCAGCTTAGGGGCGACTAGCGGACTACGCACAGATACGCAGTATTTT. This translates into CASSLGATSGLRTDTQYF.

V and J are TRBV2 and TRBJ2-5, with 8 positions matching TRBD1. The CDR3 sequence is 15 residues long. V lost 6 bases and J lost 4; bases outside the gene matches: 10. CDR1 is SNHLY and CDR2 is FYNNEI in the germline V gene. The CDR3 DNA is TGTGCCAGCAGCGGACAGGGACAACTGGGAGAGACCCAGTACTTC. It translates to CASSGQGQLGETQYF.

This clone was observed once. The genes are TRBV2 and TRBJ1-5, with 10 bases that match TRBD1. The V gene end was trimmed by 4 bases and the J gene end by 7 bases; junction bases not matched to a gene: 7. In germline, CDR1 is SNHLY, CDR2 FYNNEI. The CDR3 length is 15 residues. CDR3 region: CASSVGTGVEQPQHF. Written as DNA, the CDR3 is TGTGCCAGCAGTGTGGGGACAGGGGTAGAGCAGCCCCAGCATTTT. Combining the CDR3 with reference TRBV2 and TRBJ1-5 gives the whole variable domain EPEVTQTPSHQVTQMGQEVILRCVPISNHLYFYWYRQILGQKVEFLVSFYNNEISEKSEIFDDQFSVERPDGSNFTLKIRSTKLEDSAMYFCASSVGTGVEQPQHFGDGTRLSIL.

This clone occurred once. This chain connects TRBV6-4 to TRBJ2-2; maybe TRBD2 (5 bases). CDR3 length equals 15 residues. V lost 3 bases to trimming and J lost 1 base, with 9 bases between them. The V gene's germline CDR1 is MRHNA and CDR2 SNTAGT. CDR3 amino acids: CASSERGLNTGELFF. The DNA for the CDR3 is TGTGCCAGCAGTGAAAGAGGACTGAACACCGGGGAGCTGTTTTTT.

The V call is TRBV29-1, the J call TRBJ1-3; D gene unclear. V was shortened by 2 bases and J by 3 bases, with 8 bases between the two germline ends. Germline V lookup: CDR1 SQVTM, CDR2 ANQGSEA. The CDR3 sequence is 13 residues long. In DNA, the CDR3 is TGCAGCGTTGAACTGGCCGATGGAAACACCATATATTTT. Translation gives CSVELADGNTIYF. The full variable domain, in which reference TRBV29-1 and TRBJ1-3 provide the parts outside the CDR3, is SAVISQKPSRDICQRGTSLTIQCQVDSQVTMMFWYRQQPGQSLTLIATANQGSEATYESGFVIDKFPISRPNLTFSTLTVSNMSPEDSSIYLCSVELADGNTIYFGEGSWLTVV.

The J gene is TRBJ1-1, the V gene TRBV6-2 or TRBV6-3; 8 nucleotides align to TRBD1. Per the germline V gene, CDR1 is MNHEY and CDR2 is SVGEGT. The CDR3 is 17 amino acids. V shed 2 bases, J shed 0 bases, and the junction held 8 bases outside the gene matches. CDR3 sequence (DNA): TGTGCCAGCAGTTACACAGGGGGTCCCTTTATGAACACTGAAGCTTTCTTT. Translation gives CASSYTGGPFMNTEAFF.

A remark on this clone: Other DNA sequences in this sample translate to the same CDR3. This sequence joins TRBV28 and TRBJ1-2; D is possibly TRBD1 (6 bases). Per germline, CDR1 MDHEN and CDR2 SYDVKM. CDR3 length: 11 amino acids. V gave up 9 bases and J gave up 4 bases, with 9 bases separating them. The CDR3 DNA is TGTGCCAGTTCGGACAGCTATGGCTACACCTTC. Its protein is CASSDSYGYTF.

The rearrangement links TRBV28 to TRBJ2-7; TRBD1 matches 10 bases. V lost 6 bases to trimming and J lost 9 bases; unmatched junction nucleotides: 14. Germline lookup yields CDR1 MDHEN and CDR2 SYDVKM. The CDR3 is 15 residues long. For the CDR3, the DNA is TGTGCCAGCAGAGAACCGGGACAGGGGCGTCCTGGGCAGTACTTC. It specifies CASREPGQGRPGQYF.

V usage is TRBV11-3 and J usage is TRBJ2-5, with TRBD2 matching over 13 bases. The CDR3 spans 17 residues. Losses at the gene ends were 5 bases for V and 2 bases for J; bases not matched to a gene: 8. CDR1 and CDR2 (germline): SGHNT, YENEEA. For the CDR3, the DNA is TGTGCCAGCAGCGGAGATGGGACTAGCGGGGATCAAGAGACCCAGTACTTC. Amino acids: CASSGDGTSGDQETQYF.

The V call is TRBV28, the J call TRBJ2-7, with D possibly being TRBD2 (7 bases). V gave up 6 bases and J gave up 6 bases, with 15 bases separating them. From germline, CDR1 is MDHEN and CDR2 SYDVKM. This CDR3 has 13 residues. This CDR3 reads CASRMGGLSEQYF. CDR3 bases: TGTGCCAGCAGGATGGGGGGGCTCTCCGAGCAGTACTTC.